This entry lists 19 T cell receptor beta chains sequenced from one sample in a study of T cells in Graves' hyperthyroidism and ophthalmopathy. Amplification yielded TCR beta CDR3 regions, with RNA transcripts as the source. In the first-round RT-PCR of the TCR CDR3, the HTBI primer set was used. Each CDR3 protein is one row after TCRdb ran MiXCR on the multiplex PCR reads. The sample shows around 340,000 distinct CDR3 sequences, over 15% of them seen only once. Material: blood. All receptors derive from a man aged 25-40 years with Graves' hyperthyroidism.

This CDR3 is CASSHTGTGEHEQYF. The CDR3 bases are TGCGCCAGCAGCCACACCGGGACAGGGGAACACGAGCAGTACTTC. The chain links TRBV5-1 to TRBJ2-7, with 10 nucleotides matching TRBD1. J was trimmed by 5 bases and V by 4 bases; bases with no gene match: 9. This CDR3 comprises 15 residues. In germline, CDR1 is SGHRS, CDR2 YFSETQ.

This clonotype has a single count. CDR3 amino acids: CASSRNTQGFYGYTF. In DNA, the CDR3 is TGTGCCAGCAGCCGGAATACCCAGGGGTTCTATGGCTACACCTTC. The chain uses TRBV7-2 and TRBJ1-2, with D maybe TRBD1 (6 bases). Trimming cost V 5 bases and J 4 bases, with 17 bases left between them. Per germline, CDR1 SGHTA and CDR2 FQGNSA. The CDR3 is made up of 15 amino acids.

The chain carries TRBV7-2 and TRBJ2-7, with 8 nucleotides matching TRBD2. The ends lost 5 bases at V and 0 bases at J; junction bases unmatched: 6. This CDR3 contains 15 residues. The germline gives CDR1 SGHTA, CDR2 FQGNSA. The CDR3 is CASSVSGISSYEQYF. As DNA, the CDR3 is TGTGCCAGCAGCGTTAGCGGGATAAGCTCCTACGAGCAGTACTTC. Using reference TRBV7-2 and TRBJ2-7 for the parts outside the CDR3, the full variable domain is GAGVSQSPSNKVTEKGKDVELRCDPISGHTALYWYRQSLGQGLEFLIYFQGNSAPDKSGLPSDRFSAERTGGSVSTLTIQRTQQEDSAVYLCASSVSGISSYEQYFGPGTRLTVT.

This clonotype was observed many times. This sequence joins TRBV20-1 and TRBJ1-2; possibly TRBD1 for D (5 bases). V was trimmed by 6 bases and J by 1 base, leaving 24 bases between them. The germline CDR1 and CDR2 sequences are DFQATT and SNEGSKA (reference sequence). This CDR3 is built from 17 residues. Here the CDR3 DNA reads TGCAGTGCGGCTCCCCTCAGTGGGGGAAGCCTTAACTATGGCTACACCTTC. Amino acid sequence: CSAAPLSGGSLNYGYTF.

This CDR3 reads CASSLGGALRGDTF. CDR3 sequence (DNA): TGTGCCAGCAGCCTCGGGGGAGCCCTGCGTGGAGACACCTTC. The chain is built from TRBV25-1 and TRBJ1-2; weak D call: TRBD1 (5 bases). Germline V gives CDR1 MGHDK, CDR2 SYGVNS. The CDR3 runs 14 residues. Trimming pared 6 bases from V and 12 bases from J, leaving 23 bases between.

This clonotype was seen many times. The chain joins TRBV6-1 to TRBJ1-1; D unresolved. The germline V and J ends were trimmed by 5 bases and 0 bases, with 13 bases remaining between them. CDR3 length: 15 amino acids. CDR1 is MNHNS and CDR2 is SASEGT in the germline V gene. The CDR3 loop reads CASSNTGRMNTEAFF. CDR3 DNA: TGTGCCAGCAGTAATACCGGACGGATGAACACTGAAGCTTTCTTT.

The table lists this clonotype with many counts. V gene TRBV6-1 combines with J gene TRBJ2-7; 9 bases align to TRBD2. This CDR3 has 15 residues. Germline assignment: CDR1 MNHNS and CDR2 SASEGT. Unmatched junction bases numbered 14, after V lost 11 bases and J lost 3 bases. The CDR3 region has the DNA TGTGCCCCACTCCCTGAGGCTAGCGGGATCTACGAGCAGTACTTC. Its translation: CAPLPEASGIYEQYF.

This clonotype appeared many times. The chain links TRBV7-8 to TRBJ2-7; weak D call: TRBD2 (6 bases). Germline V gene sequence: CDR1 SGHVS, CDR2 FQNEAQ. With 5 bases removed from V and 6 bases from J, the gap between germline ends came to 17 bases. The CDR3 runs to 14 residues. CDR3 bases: TGTGCCAGCAGCCAAGAGACTAGTCGATTCGAGCAGTACTTC. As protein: CASSQETSRFEQYF.

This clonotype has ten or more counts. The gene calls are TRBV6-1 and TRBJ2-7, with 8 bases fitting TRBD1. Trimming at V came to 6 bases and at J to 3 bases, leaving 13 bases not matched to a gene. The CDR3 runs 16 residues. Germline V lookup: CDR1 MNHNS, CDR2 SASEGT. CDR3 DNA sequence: TGTGCCAGCAGATTGACCGGGACAGGAGGAGTCTACGAGCAGTACTTC. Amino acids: CASRLTGTGGVYEQYF.

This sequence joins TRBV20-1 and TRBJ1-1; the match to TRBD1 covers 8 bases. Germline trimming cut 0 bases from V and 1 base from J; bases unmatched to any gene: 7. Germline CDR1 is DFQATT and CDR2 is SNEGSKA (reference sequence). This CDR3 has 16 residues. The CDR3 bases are TGCAGTGCTAGAGATCGTCCGGGGACAGGGAACACTGAAGCTTTCTTT. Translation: CSARDRPGTGNTEAFF.

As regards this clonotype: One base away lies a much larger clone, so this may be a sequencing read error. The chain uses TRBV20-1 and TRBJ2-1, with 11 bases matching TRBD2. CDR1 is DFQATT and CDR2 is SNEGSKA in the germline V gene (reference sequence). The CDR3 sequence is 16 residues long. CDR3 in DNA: TGCAGTGCTAGAGACTTTAGCGGGAGGGGGTACAGTGAGCAGTTCTTC. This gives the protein CSARDFSGRGYSEQFF.

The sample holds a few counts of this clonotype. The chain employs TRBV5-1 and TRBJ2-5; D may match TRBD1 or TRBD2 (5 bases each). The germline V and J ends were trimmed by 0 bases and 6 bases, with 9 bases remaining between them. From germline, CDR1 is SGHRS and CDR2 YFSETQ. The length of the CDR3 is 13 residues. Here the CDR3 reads CASSLGGDKTQYF. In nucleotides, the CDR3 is TGCGCCAGCAGCTTGGGAGGGGATAAGACCCAGTACTTC.

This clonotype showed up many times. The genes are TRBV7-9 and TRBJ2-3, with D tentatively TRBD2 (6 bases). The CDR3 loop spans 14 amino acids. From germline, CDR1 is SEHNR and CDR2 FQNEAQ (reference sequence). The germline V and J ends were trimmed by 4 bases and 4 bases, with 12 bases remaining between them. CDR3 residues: CASSSPGVADTQYF. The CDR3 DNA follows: TGTGCCAGCAGCTCCCCGGGGGTTGCAGATACGCAGTATTTT. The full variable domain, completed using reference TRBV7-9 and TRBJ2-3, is DTGVSQNPRHKITKRGQNVTFRCDPISEHNRLYWYRQTLGQGPEFLTYFQNEAQLEKSRLLSDRFSAERPKGSFSTLEIQRTEQGDSAMYLCASSSPGVADTQYFGPGTRLTVL.

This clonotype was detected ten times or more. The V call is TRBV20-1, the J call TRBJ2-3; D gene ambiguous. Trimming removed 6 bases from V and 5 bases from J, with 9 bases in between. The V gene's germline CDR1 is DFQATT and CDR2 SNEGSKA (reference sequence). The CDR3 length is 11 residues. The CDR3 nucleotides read TGCAGTGCCCTAGAGGAAGATACGCAGTATTTT. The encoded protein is CSALEEDTQYF.

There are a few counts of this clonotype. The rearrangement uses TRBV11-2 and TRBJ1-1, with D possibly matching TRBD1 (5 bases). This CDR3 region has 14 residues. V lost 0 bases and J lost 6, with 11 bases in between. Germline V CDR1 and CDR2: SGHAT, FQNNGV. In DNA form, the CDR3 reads TGTGCCAGCAGCTTAGAAGTGCAGGGCCCTGAAGCTTTCTTT. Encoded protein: CASSLEVQGPEAFF.

The CDR3 spells CASNLVPQPQHF. The CDR3 region has the DNA TGTGCCAGCAACCTCGTTCCTCAGCCCCAGCATTTT. The chain carries TRBV2 and TRBJ1-5, with no clear D. This CDR3 comprises 12 residues. The germline gives CDR1 SNHLY, CDR2 FYNNEI. The V gene lost 7 bases and the J gene lost 6 bases, with 10 bases spanning the gap.

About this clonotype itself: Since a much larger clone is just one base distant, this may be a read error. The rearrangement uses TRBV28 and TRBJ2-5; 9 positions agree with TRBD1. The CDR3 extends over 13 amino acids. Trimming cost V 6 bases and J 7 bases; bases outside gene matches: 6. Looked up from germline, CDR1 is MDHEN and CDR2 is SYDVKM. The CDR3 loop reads CASSPGQGRTQYF. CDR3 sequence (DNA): TGTGCCAGCAGCCCCGGACAGGGGAGGACCCAGTACTTC. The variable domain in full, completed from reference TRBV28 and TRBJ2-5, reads DVKVTQSSRYLVKRTGEKVFLECVQDMDHENMFWYRQDPGLGLRLIYFSYDVKMKEKGDIPEGYSVSREKKERFSLILESASTNQTSMYLCASSPGQGRTQYFGPGTRLLVL.

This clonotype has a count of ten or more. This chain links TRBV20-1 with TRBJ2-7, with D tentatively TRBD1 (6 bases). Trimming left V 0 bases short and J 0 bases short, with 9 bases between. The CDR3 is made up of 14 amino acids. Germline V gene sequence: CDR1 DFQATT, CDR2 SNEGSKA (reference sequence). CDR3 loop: CSARDRRGSYEQYF. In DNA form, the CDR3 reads TGCAGTGCTAGAGATCGCAGGGGCTCCTACGAGCAGTACTTC.

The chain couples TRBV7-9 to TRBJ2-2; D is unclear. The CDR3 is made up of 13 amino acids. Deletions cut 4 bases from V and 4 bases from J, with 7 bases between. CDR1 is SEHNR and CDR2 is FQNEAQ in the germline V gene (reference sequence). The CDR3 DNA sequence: TGTGCCAGCAGCTCCCAAAGCACCGGGGAGCTGTTTTTT. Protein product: CASSSQSTGELFF.